This T cell receptor (beta chain) was recovered during a study of PD-L1 blockade in urothelial cancer. About the study: Most of the 29 patients were men whose urothelial cancer was bladder-origin. At 6 weeks and at 3 weeks (second dose) after treatment start, blood was analyzed.

As for time point: pretreatment peripheral blood. Only in-frame clones appear in the TCRdb table, and some are missing; sequencing was by immunoSEQ multiplex PCR. This table holds 50,000 or so clones, about 86% found once. Trimming cost V 6 bases and J 9 bases; bases outside gene matches: 11. This CDR3 comprises 14 residues. The germline V gene has CDR1 MNHEY and CDR2 SVGAGI. The rearrangement uses TRBV6-5 and TRBJ1-1; TRBD1 matches at 9 bases. This specimen consisted of PBMCs, obtained around atezolizumab (anti-PD-L1) treatment. The sequence was collected from a man between 65 and 85 years old with urothelial cancer. CDR3 bases: TGTGCCAGCAGCACCGGACAGGGGTCCTCAAAAGCTTTCTTT. This encodes CASSTGQGSSKAFF.